The present entry profiles one TCR beta chain with its context. The data originate from a study of blood T cell repertoires in COVID-19. The method was immunoSEQ multiplex PCR; TCRdb's version includes in-frame clones alone and lacks a portion of them. The sample shows some 74,000 clones, about nine tenths of them seen only once. The CDR3 is 16 residues long. The germline V gene encodes CDR1 SGHKS and CDR2 YYEKEE (reference sequence). V lost 0 bases to trimming and J lost 2 bases; unmatched junction nucleotides: 2. The rearrangement uses TRBV5-5 and TRBJ1-6; TRBD1 aligns across 7 bases. This receptor was obtained from a man aged 50 to 60 with COVID-19, enrolled during active disease. The sequenced sample consisted of peripheral blood. The DNA of the CDR3 is TGTGCCAGCAGCTTGGGACAGGGAACCTATAATTCACCCCTCCACTTT. This sequence encodes CASSLGQGTYNSPLHF.